The entry below describes one TCR beta chain. The antigen remains unidentified. Libraries were prepared by immunoSEQ multiplex PCR; TCRdb keeps only in-frame clonotypes and omits some of them. The table lists under 150,000 clones, around nine tenths of them singletons. This sample is part of a study of identifying expanded T cells in peripheral blood. General study results and limits: Technical replicates showed around 1.2 changed clones; approximately 2 weeks about 16.4; four weeks 19.

The germline CDR1 and CDR2 sequences are SGHTS and YDEGEE. The V segment lost 4 bases and the J segment 6 bases; nucleotides outside the gene matches: 7. The length of the CDR3 is 15 residues. Sequences were obtained from blood. The V gene is TRBV5-8, the J gene TRBJ1-5; 10 bases match TRBD1. The sequence was collected from a person aged 18 to 69 in good health. CDR3: CASSLDRGQGQPQHF. The CDR3 nucleotides are TGTGCCAGCAGCCTCGACAGGGGGCAGGGTCAGCCCCAGCATTTT. The full variable domain, completed using reference TRBV5-8 and TRBJ1-5, is EAGVTQSPTHLIKTRGQQATLRCSPISGHTSVYWYQQALGLGLQFLLWYDEGEERNRGNFPPRFSGRQFPNYSSELNVNALELEDSALYLCASSLDRGQGQPQHFGDGTRLSIL.